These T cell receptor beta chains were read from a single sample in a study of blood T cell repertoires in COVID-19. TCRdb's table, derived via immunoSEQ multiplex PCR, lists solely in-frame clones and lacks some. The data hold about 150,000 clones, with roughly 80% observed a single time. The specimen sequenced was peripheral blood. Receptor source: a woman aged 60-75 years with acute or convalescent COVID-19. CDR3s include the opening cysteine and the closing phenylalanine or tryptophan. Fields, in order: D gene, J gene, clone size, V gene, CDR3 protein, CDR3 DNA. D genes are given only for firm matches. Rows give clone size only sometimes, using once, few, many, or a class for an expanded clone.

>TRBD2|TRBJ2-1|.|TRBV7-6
CASSLVLAGGYEQFF
TGTGCCAGCAGCTTAGTACTAGCGGGGGGGTATGAGCAGTTCTTC
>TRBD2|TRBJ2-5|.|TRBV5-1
CASSPGLAGAGQETQYF
TGCGCCAGCAGCCCGGGACTAGCGGGGGCGGGCCAAGAGACCCAGTACTTC
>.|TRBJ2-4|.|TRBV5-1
CASSLTDKKNIQYF
TGCGCCAGCAGCTTAACCGACAAGAAAAACATTCAGTACTTC
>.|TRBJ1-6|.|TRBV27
CASNPGGGNSPLHF
TGTGCCAGCAACCCGGGGGGGGGTAATTCACCCCTCCACTTT
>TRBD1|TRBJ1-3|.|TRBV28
CASSLAQGGQNTIYF
TGTGCCAGCAGTTTGGCCCAGGGGGGTCAAAACACCATATATTTT
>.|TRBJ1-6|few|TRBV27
CASSYNTGSNSPLHF
TGTGCCAGCAGTTATAACACGGGAAGTAATTCACCCCTCCACTTT
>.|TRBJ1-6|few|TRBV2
CASSDSYSPLHF
TGTGCCAGCAGTGACAGTTACTCACCCCTCCACTTT
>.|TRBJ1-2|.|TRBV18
CASSLGDNGVGYTF
TGTGCCAGCTCCCTTGGGGACAATGGAGTTGGCTACACCTTC
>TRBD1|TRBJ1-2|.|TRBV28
CASSTRTGGSGYTF
TGTGCCAGCAGTACTCGGACAGGGGGTAGCGGCTACACCTTC
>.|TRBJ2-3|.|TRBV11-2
CASSSYFTDTQYF
TGTGCCAGCAGCTCATACTTCACAGATACGCAGTATTTT
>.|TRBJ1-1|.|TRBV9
CASSVGSGMNTEAFF
TGTGCCAGCAGCGTAGGTTCGGGGATGAACACTGAAGCTTTCTTT
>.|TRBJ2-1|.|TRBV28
CASSLPSASGGGEQFF
TGTGCCAGCAGTTTACCCTCCGCCTCAGGGGGAGGTGAGCAGTTCTTC
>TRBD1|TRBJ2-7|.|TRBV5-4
CASRQDRGLTYEQYF
TGTGCCAGCAGACAAGACAGGGGGCTTACCTACGAGCAGTACTTC
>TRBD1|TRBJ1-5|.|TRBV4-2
CASSTDRASGQPQHF
TGTGCCAGCAGCACGGACAGGGCTAGCGGTCAGCCCCAGCATTTT
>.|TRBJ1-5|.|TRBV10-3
CAITRGQGGPQHF
TGTGCCATCACCCGGGGCCAAGGGGGGCCCCAGCATTTT
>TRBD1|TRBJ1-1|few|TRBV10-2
CASRDRDLEAFF
TGCGCCAGCAGAGACAGGGACCTTGAAGCTTTCTTT
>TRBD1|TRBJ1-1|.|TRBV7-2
CASRYASGTANTEAFF
TGTGCCAGCAGGTATGCATCCGGGACAGCGAACACTGAAGCTTTCTTT
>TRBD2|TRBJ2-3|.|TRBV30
CAWSWGGKADTQYF
TGTGCCTGGTCTTGGGGGGGAAAGGCAGATACGCAGTATTTT
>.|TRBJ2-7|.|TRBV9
CASSESRGEQYF
TGTGCCAGCAGCGAGTCCAGGGGCGAGCAGTACTTC
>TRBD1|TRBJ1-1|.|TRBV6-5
CASSSGQGGIGTEAFF
TGTGCCAGCAGTTCCGGACAGGGGGGAATTGGCACTGAAGCTTTCTTT
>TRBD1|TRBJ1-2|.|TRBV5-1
CASSDTGGFYYGYTF
TGCGCCAGCAGCGATACAGGGGGCTTTTACTATGGCTACACCTTC
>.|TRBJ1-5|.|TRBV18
CASSPGVPGDNQPQHF
TGTGCCAGCTCCCCCGGGGTGCCAGGGGACAATCAGCCCCAGCATTTT
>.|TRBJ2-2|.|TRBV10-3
CAIGPANTGELFF
TGTGCCATTGGGCCAGCGAACACCGGGGAGCTGTTTTTT
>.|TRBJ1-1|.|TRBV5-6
CASSFDMPENTEAFF
TGTGCCAGCAGCTTCGATATGCCAGAGAACACTGAAGCTTTCTTT